What follows are 12 T cell receptor beta chains derived from one specimen sequenced in a study of beta chain features in type 1 diabetes. Their antigen targets remain unknown. All of the isolated RNA was reverse transcribed, so expressed TCRB transcripts were sequenced. Repertoires were generated with immunoSEQ multiplex PCR, while TCRdb's copy carries only in-frame clones and drops some. Here the sample spans a few hundred thousand clones, around 14% being singletons. Study-wide results and limits: TCRB CDR3s from Type 1 diabetes patients were moderately but significantly shorter in all four CD4+ subsets.

Sequenced material: naive CD4+ T cells from blood. Receptors were obtained from a young man with type 1 diabetes.

The table lists this clone with a few counts. The CDR3 here is CASSEANVAGWNSPLHF. CDR3 DNA sequence: TGTGCCAGCAGTGAAGCTAACGTAGCGGGTTGGAATTCACCCCTCCACTTT. V and J are TRBV6-1 and TRBJ1-6, with D unresolved. Looked up from germline, CDR1 is MNHNS and CDR2 is SASEGT. Trimming shortened V by 0 bases and J by 7 bases, and 16 bases separated the two germline ends. The CDR3 has 17 residues.

Turning to this clone: The same CDR3 arises from other DNA sequences in this sample as well. The V call is TRBV6-5, the J call TRBJ2-7, with TRBD1 as a possible D gene (6 bases). Germline V CDR1 and CDR2: MNHEY, SVGAGI. The CDR3 runs to 14 residues. The germline V and J ends were trimmed by 2 bases and 0 bases, with 8 bases remaining between them. CDR3 region: CASSYADSSYEQYF. The CDR3 DNA reads as TGTGCCAGCAGTTACGCGGACAGCTCCTACGAGCAGTACTTC.

This clone has a handful of counts. V usage is TRBV18 and J usage is TRBJ2-2; 8 positions match TRBD1. The germline V gene has CDR1 KGHSH and CDR2 LQKENI. The CDR3 has 15 residues. J was trimmed by 2 bases and V by 6 bases; bases with no gene match: 5. CDR3 nucleotides: TGTGCCAGCTCTACGGGACAGGTCAACACCGGGGAGCTGTTTTTT. Protein: CASSTGQVNTGELFF.

This clone was seen only a few times. V usage is TRBV5-1 and J usage is TRBJ2-3, with TRBD2 identical over 9 bases. Per the germline V gene, CDR1 is SGHRS and CDR2 is YFSETQ. Trimming removed 4 bases from V and 4 bases from J; junction bases left unmatched: 7. This CDR3 is built from 15 residues. CDR3 in DNA: TGCGCCAGCAGCAAAACGGCGGGAGGGCCAGATACGCAGTATTTT. Residues: CASSKTAGGPDTQYF.

The CDR3 is CASSLGLAGSTGEQYF. CDR3 DNA: TGTGCCAGCAGCTTGGGATTAGCGGGATCCACGGGAGAGCAGTACTTC. This chain joins TRBV5-6 and TRBJ2-7; 8 bases map to TRBD2. The CDR3 totals 16 residues. J gave up 7 bases and V 0 bases, and 12 bases lay outside the gene matches. Germline assignment: CDR1 SGHDT and CDR2 YYEEEE.

This clone was detected only a few times. The chain is built from TRBV9 and TRBJ2-4; TRBD2 matches at 13 bases. The CDR3 length is 20 residues. Unmatched junction bases numbered 12, after V lost 2 bases and J lost 1 base. Germline CDR1 is SGDLS and CDR2 is YYNGEE. CDR3 DNA sequence: TGTGCCAGCAGCGTGCTGCCGGGACTAGCGGGGCTAATGGCCAAAAACATTCAGTACTTC. Translation gives CASSVLPGLAGLMAKNIQYF.

This sequence joins TRBV5-1 and TRBJ2-7; the D gene is possibly TRBD2 (6 bases). This CDR3 comprises 15 residues. Trimming removed 0 bases from V and 2 bases from J, with 12 bases in between. Germline V gene lookup returns CDR1 SGHRS and CDR2 YFSETQ. In DNA, the CDR3 is TGCGCCAGCAGCTTGGGGGAGGACAACCCCTACGAGCAGTACTTC. This translates into CASSLGEDNPYEQYF.

This clone was seen a handful of times. The rearrangement uses TRBV9 and TRBJ2-1; the match to TRBD2 covers 11 bases. The CDR3 sequence is 16 residues long. Germline CDR1 is SGDLS and CDR2 is YYNGEE. The J segment lost 8 bases and the V segment lost 4 bases, leaving 11 bases of the junction unmatched. The CDR3 sequence: CASSTRRLAGTHEQFF. The CDR3 region has the DNA TGTGCCAGCAGCACCCGCAGACTAGCGGGAACCCATGAGCAGTTCTTC.

This chain connects TRBV4-1 to TRBJ1-2; D remains unclear. The CDR3 runs to 15 residues. V was trimmed by 4 bases and J by 2 bases, leaving 14 bases between them. Germline loops: CDR1 MGHRA, CDR2 YSYEKL. This CDR3 reads CASSLALERNYGYTF. For the CDR3, the DNA is TGCGCCAGCAGCCTAGCCCTGGAAAGGAACTATGGCTACACCTTC.

This clone was seen a handful of times. V is TRBV11-2 and J is TRBJ1-2, with 7 bases identical to TRBD1. The CDR3 loop spans 14 amino acids. The germline CDR1 and CDR2 sequences are SGHAT and FQNNGV. V shed 4 bases, J shed 4 bases, and the junction held 6 bases outside the gene matches. Here the CDR3 reads CASSYGRDSYGYTF. Written as DNA, the CDR3 is TGTGCCAGCAGCTACGGGCGGGACAGCTATGGCTACACCTTC. The full variable domain, in which reference TRBV11-2 and TRBJ1-2 provide the parts outside the CDR3, is EAGVAQSPRYKIIEKRQSVAFWCNPISGHATLYWYQQILGQGPKLLIQFQNNGVVDDSQLPKDRFSAERLKGVDSTLKIQPAKLEDSAVYLCASSYGRDSYGYTFGSGTRLTVV.

The chain joins TRBV5-1 to TRBJ2-2, with D possibly being TRBD1 (6 bases). Germline V gives CDR1 SGHRS, CDR2 YFSETQ. The CDR3 has 15 residues. V gave up 4 bases and J gave up 0 bases, with 10 bases separating them. The CDR3 region is CASSLGQTNTGELFF. Here the CDR3 DNA reads TGCGCCAGCAGCCTGGGACAAACGAACACCGGGGAGCTGTTTTTT.

This chain joins TRBV6-1 and TRBJ1-2; D possibly corresponds to TRBD1 (6 bases). Germline V lookup: CDR1 MNHNS, CDR2 SASEGT. V shed 4 bases and J shed 0 bases, with 6 bases lying between them. This CDR3 is built from 13 residues. The CDR3 nucleotides are TGTGCCAGCAGTGGGACAGCTAACTATGGCTACACCTTC. It codes for CASSGTANYGYTF.